The 2 T cell receptor beta chains below all came from one sample that was sequenced in a study of PD-L1 blockade in urothelial cancer. Clones were sequenced by immunoSEQ multiplex PCR, and TCRdb holds only the in-frame ones, with some missing. The sample consists of about 21,000 clones, around 89% of them appearing once. Sequenced here: PBMCs, sampled around atezolizumab (anti-PD-L1) treatment. The receptors were gathered from a woman aged 60-75 years with urothelial cancer.

This sequence joins TRBV29-1 and TRBJ2-7; weak D call: TRBD2 (6 bases). Germline assignment: CDR1 SQVTM and CDR2 ANQGSEA. This CDR3 is built from 15 residues. V lost 7 bases and J lost 3, with 22 bases in between. CDR3 nucleotides: TGCAGCGCCGCTAGGGGTAGCGGTATAATCTACGAGCAGTACTTC. This sequence encodes CSAARGSGIIYEQYF.

This chain connects TRBV29-1 to TRBJ1-3, with a possible D match to TRBD1 (6 bases). Trimming pared 3 bases from V and 2 bases from J, leaving 11 bases between. This CDR3 has 14 amino acids. In germline, CDR1 is SQVTM, CDR2 ANQGSEA. The CDR3 is CSVDGRGTGNTIYF. CDR3 nucleotide sequence: TGCAGCGTTGACGGCAGGGGAACTGGAAACACCATATATTTT.